A single sample is the source of the 16 T cell receptor beta chains below, sequenced in a study of shared clonotypes between healthy human individuals. Profiled with immunoSEQ multiplex PCR; TCRdb holds only in-frame clones, not every one. The profile covers about 700,000 clones, with less than 85% appearing a single time and under 2% taken by the ten largest. Sample: memory CD4+ T cells sorted from blood. Subset meaning: CD45RA-negative fraction. These receptor sequences come from a woman in her thirties in good health.

V usage is TRBV7-2 and J usage is TRBJ1-1, with 9 bases identical to TRBD1. The germline gives CDR1 SGHTA, CDR2 FQGNSA. The CDR3 is made up of 14 amino acids. V shed 7 bases, J shed 5 bases, and the junction held 8 bases outside the gene matches. The CDR3 DNA follows: TGTGCCAGCAACATCGGGACAGGGTTGACTGAAGCTTTCTTT. Its protein product is CASNIGTGLTEAFF.

The chain is built from TRBV5-8 and TRBJ1-2; D unclear. The V gene's germline CDR1 is SGHTS and CDR2 YDEGEE. The CDR3 contains 14 residues. The V end was cut by 1 base, the J end by 2 bases, with 9 bases between. In DNA form, the CDR3 reads TGTGCCAGCAGCTTGCTCTCCAGAAACTATGGCTACACCTTC. It yields the protein CASSLLSRNYGYTF.

The rearrangement uses TRBV6-5 and TRBJ2-7; tentatively, D is TRBD2 (5 bases). The V gene lost 2 bases and the J gene lost 7 bases, with 12 bases spanning the gap. The CDR3 totals 13 residues. Germline V gene sequence: CDR1 MNHEY, CDR2 SVGAGI. CDR3 residues: CASSYPPSGEQYF. CDR3 sequence (DNA): TGTGCCAGCAGTTACCCCCCCTCGGGGGAGCAGTACTTC.

The chain uses TRBV25-1 and TRBJ2-5; 11 nucleotides align to TRBD1. V gave up 7 bases and J gave up 2 bases; unmatched junction bases: 15. CDR1 MGHDK and CDR2 SYGVNS come from the germline V gene. The CDR3 has 18 amino acids. Written as DNA, the CDR3 is TGTGCCAGCACGGCCCCCCCTCGGACAGGGGGCAGACAAGAGACCCAGTACTTC. Its translation is CASTAPPRTGGRQETQYF.

The chain carries TRBV6-1 and TRBJ2-7; TRBD2 agrees at 14 bases. V was pared by 6 bases and J by 9 bases, with 10 bases of the junction left unmatched. Germline V gene data show CDR1 as MNHNS and CDR2 as SASEGT. The CDR3 length is 15 residues. The CDR3 loop reads CASRETSGRASGQYF. The DNA of the CDR3 is TGTGCCAGCAGGGAGACTAGCGGGAGGGCCTCAGGGCAGTACTTC.

The chain is built from TRBV7-3 and TRBJ2-1; 9 bases align to TRBD1. Germline values: CDR1 SGHTA, CDR2 FQGTGA. This CDR3 has 16 amino acids. The V and J ends lost 3 bases and 6 bases, in that order; junction bases with no gene match: 9. In DNA form, the CDR3 reads TGTGCCAGCAGCTTGCAGCCGGGACAGGGTTTCAATGAGCAGTTCTTC. It codes for CASSLQPGQGFNEQFF.

This rearrangement joins TRBV7-2 to TRBJ1-1; D is undetermined. The germline gives CDR1 SGHTA, CDR2 FQGNSA. Trimming shortened V by 3 bases and J by 7 bases, and 12 bases separated the two germline ends. The CDR3 covers 13 residues. The DNA of the CDR3 is TGTGCCAGCAGCTTTTCCGCGACGGATGAAGCTTTCTTT. Translating gives CASSFSATDEAFF.

This chain connects TRBV7-9 to TRBJ2-3, with unresolved D. The CDR3 sequence is 17 residues long. Trimming stripped 5 bases from V and 0 bases from J, with 18 bases between. Germline V gene lookup returns CDR1 SEHNR and CDR2 FQNEAQ (reference sequence). This chain's CDR3 is CASSPLLGRISTDTQYF. The CDR3 DNA reads as TGTGCCAGCAGCCCTTTACTCGGGCGGATCAGCACAGATACGCAGTATTTT.

The rearrangement uses TRBV7-2 and TRBJ2-5; tentative D call: TRBD2 (5 bases). The V end lost 0 bases, the J end lost 3 bases, and 11 bases lay between the germline ends. Per germline, CDR1 SGHTA and CDR2 FQGNSA. This CDR3 has 15 amino acids. CDR3 bases: TGTGCCAGCAGCTTAGCGCCGAGCGGTGAAGAGACCCAGTACTTC. The encoded protein is CASSLAPSGEETQYF.

In its sample, this clone was seen once. The chain has TRBV7-9 and TRBJ2-3, with D tentatively TRBD2 (5 bases). The V end lost 3 bases, the J end lost 0 bases, and 13 bases lay between the germline ends. Germline-derived CDR1 and CDR2 are SEHNR and FQNEAQ (reference sequence). The CDR3 covers 16 residues. The chain's CDR3 is CASSFSLEASTDTQYF. The CDR3 region has the DNA TGTGCCAGCAGCTTCTCTCTGGAGGCCAGCACAGATACGCAGTATTTT.

The gene calls are TRBV5-6 and TRBJ1-3; maybe TRBD1 (5 bases). V was pared by 1 base and J by 0 bases, with 8 bases between. CDR3 length equals 15 residues. The germline gives CDR1 SGHDT, CDR2 YYEEEE. CDR3 sequence (DNA): TGTGCCAGCAGCTTGTGGGGGAGCTCTGGAAACACCATATATTTT. Its translation is CASSLWGSSGNTIYF.

The gene calls are TRBV16 and TRBJ2-3; D is undetermined. The CDR3 runs to 12 residues. V lost 0 bases and J 4 bases, leaving 2 bases between the germline ends. Germline lookup yields CDR1 KGHSY and CDR2 FQNENV. The CDR3 sequence: CASSQSADTQYF. DNA of the CDR3: TGTGCCAGCAGCCAATCCGCAGATACGCAGTATTTT.

In this sample, this clone turned up many times. Other DNA variants within this sample encode the same CDR3. DNA for the CDR3: TGTGCCAGCAGCTTTGGTGAGGGTTCTGCCTACGAGCAGTACTTC. This sequence encodes CASSFGEGSAYEQYF. The rearrangement links TRBV5-4 to TRBJ2-7; weak D call: TRBD2 (5 bases). The CDR3 is made up of 15 amino acids. Germline V gene data show CDR1 as SGHNT and CDR2 as YYREEE (reference sequence). V was clipped by 2 bases and J by 2 bases, with 14 bases between them. The variable domain in full, completed from reference TRBV5-4 and TRBJ2-7, reads ETGVTQSPTHLIKTRGQQVTLRCSSQSGHNTVSWYQQALGQGPQFIFQYYREEENGRGNFPPRFSGLQFPNYSSELNVNALELDDSALYLCASSFGEGSAYEQYFGPGTRLTVT.

The V call is TRBV6-5, the J call TRBJ1-5; the D gene is possibly TRBD1 (5 bases). Germline CDR1 is MNHEY and CDR2 is SVGAGI. This CDR3 is 15 amino acids long. Trimming shortened V by 6 bases and J by 0 bases, and 12 bases separated the two germline ends. The CDR3, as DNA: TGTGCCAGCAGCCGAACAGGATATAGCAATCAGCCCCAGCATTTT. Its translation: CASSRTGYSNQPQHF.

This chain joins TRBV11-2 and TRBJ2-7, with D unresolved. The CDR3 spans 13 residues. The germline V gene has CDR1 SGHAT and CDR2 FQNNGV. The V and J ends lost 3 bases and 0 bases respectively, with 6 bases between them. CDR3 in DNA: TGTGCCAGCAGCTTTGGCAGCTCCTACGAGCAGTACTTC. This gives the protein CASSFGSSYEQYF.

The chain has TRBV19 and TRBJ2-5; D may be TRBD2 (5 bases). This CDR3 is 13 amino acids long. The germline V and J ends were trimmed by 7 bases and 4 bases, with 13 bases remaining between them. Germline CDR1 reads LNHDA; CDR2 reads SQIVND (reference sequence). The CDR3 bases are TGTGCCAGTAAACTTTCTGAGGGAGAGACCCAGTACTTC. Translating it yields CASKLSEGETQYF.